The 5 T cell receptor beta chains reported below all come from one sample, sequenced in a study of shared clonotypes between healthy human individuals. Sequencing used immunoSEQ multiplex PCR; TCRdb keeps in-frame clones, though not all of them. The sample contains around 990,000 clones, about 72% of which appear only once. Material for sequencing was memory CD4+ T cells from PBMCs. Subset of the sample: CD45RA-negative fraction. These receptors were taken from a man aged 18-30 years in good health. Some clones in this sample may be carry-over from other donors' samples.

The rearrangement joins TRBV10-3 to TRBJ2-3, with D perhaps given as TRBD1 or TRBD2 (7 bases each). The CDR3 has 16 amino acids. The V gene's germline CDR1 is ENHRY and CDR2 SYGVKD. Between the trimmed V and J ends, which lost 9 bases and 4 bases, there was a span of 23 bases. The CDR3 bases are TGTGCCATACAGGGGAGGGTAAATTCAGGGGCAGATACGCAGTATTTT. Amino acids: CAIQGRVNSGADTQYF.

V and J are TRBV5-6 and TRBJ2-7, with 10 nucleotides matching TRBD2. The germline V gene encodes CDR1 SGHDT and CDR2 YYEEEE. The CDR3 runs to 15 residues. Trimming at V came to 3 bases and at J to 2 bases, leaving 5 bases not matched to a gene. The CDR3 DNA sequence: TGTGCCAGCAGCTCGGTGCTAGCGGGAGCCTACGAGCAGTACTTC. This codes for CASSSVLAGAYEQYF.

This clone appeared once. The gene calls are TRBV27 and TRBJ1-5; 7 bases fit TRBD1. Germline V gene sequence: CDR1 MNHEY, CDR2 SMNVEV (reference sequence). V shed 6 bases and J 0 bases; nucleotides not matched to a gene: 11. CDR3 length: 17 amino acids. CDR3 region: CASSSRTGAYSNQPQHF. DNA for the CDR3: TGTGCCAGCAGCTCCCGGACAGGTGCCTATAGCAATCAGCCCCAGCATTTT.

This clone occurred a few times. The sample contains more than one DNA sequence encoding this CDR3. The CDR3 DNA sequence: TGTGCCTGGAGGGGACAGGGGAATCAGCCCCAGCATTTT. Translating gives CAWRGQGNQPQHF. This rearrangement joins TRBV30 to TRBJ1-5, with TRBD1 matching 10 bases. With V trimmed by 3 bases and J by 4 bases, 0 bases remained unmatched. Germline loops: CDR1 GTSNPN, CDR2 SVGIG (reference sequence). This CDR3 contains 13 residues. Using reference TRBV30 and TRBJ1-5 for the parts outside the CDR3, the full variable domain is SQTIHQWPATLVQPVGSPLSLECTVEGTSNPNLYWYRQAAGRGLQLLFYSVGIGQISSEVPQNLSASRPQDRQFILSSKKLLLSDSGFYLCAWRGQGNQPQHFGDGTRLSIL.

The genes are TRBV6-6 and TRBJ1-3; possible D gene TRBD1, 6 bases. CDR3 size: 15 residues. Trimming took 7 bases from V and 4 from J, leaving 17 bases between them. CDR1 MNHNY and CDR2 SVGAGI come from the germline V gene (reference sequence). The CDR3 protein is CASKQSRGRGNTIYF. The CDR3 coding sequence is TGTGCCAGCAAACAAAGCAGGGGTCGAGGAAACACCATATATTTT.